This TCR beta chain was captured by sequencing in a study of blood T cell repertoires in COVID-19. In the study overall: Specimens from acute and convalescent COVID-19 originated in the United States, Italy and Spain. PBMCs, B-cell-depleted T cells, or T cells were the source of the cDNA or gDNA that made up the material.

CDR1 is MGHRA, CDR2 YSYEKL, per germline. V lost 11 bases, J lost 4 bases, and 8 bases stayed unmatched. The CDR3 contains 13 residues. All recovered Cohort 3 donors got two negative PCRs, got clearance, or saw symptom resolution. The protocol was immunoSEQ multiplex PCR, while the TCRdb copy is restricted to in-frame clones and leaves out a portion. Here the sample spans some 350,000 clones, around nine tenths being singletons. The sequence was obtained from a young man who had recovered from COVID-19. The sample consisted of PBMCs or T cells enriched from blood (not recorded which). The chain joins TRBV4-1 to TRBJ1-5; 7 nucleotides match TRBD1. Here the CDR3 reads CAGSGTVNQPQHF. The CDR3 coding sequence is TGCGCCGGGTCCGGGACAGTAAATCAGCCCCAGCATTTT.